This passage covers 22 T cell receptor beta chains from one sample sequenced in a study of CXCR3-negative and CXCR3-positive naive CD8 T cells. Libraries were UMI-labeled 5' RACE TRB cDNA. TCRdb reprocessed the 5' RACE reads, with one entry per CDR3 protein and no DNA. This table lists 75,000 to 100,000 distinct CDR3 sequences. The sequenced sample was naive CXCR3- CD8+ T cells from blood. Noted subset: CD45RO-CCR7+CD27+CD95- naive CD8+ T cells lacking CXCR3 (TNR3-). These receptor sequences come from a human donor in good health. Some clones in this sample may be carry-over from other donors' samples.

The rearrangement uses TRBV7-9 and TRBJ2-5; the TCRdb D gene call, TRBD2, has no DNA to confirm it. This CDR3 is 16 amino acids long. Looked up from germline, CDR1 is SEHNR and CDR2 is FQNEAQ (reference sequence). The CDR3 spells CASSPRTSGPRETQYF.

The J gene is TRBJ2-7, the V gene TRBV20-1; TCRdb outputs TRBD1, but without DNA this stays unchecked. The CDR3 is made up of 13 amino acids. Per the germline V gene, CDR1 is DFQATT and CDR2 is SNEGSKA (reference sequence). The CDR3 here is CSARVTGTYEQYF.

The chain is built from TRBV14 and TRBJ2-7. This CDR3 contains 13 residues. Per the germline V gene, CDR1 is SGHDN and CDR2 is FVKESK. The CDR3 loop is CASSLTDSYEQYF.

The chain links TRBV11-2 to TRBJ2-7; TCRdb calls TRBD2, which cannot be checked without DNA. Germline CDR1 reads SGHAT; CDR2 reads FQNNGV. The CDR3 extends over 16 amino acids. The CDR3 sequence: CASSLAAGLPNYEQYF.

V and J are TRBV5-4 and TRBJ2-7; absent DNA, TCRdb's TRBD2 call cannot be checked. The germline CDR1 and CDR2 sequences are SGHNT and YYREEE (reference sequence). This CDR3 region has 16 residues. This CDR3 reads CASSFGAGGVGDEQYF.

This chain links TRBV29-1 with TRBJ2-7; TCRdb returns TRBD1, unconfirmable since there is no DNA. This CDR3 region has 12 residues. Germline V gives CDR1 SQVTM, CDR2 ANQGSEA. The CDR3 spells CSVSALGQEQYF.

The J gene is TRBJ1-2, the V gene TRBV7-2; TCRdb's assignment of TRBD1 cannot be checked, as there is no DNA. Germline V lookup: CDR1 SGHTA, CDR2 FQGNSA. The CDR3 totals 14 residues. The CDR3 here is CASSLDVGSGGYTF.

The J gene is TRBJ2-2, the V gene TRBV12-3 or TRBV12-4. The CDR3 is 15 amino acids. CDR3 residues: CASSLEVANTGELFF.

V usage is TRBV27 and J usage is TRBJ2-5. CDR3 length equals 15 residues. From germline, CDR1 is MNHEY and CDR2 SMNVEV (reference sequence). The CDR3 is CASSLFGQIQETQYF.

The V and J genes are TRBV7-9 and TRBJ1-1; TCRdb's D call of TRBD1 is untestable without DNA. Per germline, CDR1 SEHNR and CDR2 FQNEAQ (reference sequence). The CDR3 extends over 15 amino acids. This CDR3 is CASSPSDRPSGEAFF.

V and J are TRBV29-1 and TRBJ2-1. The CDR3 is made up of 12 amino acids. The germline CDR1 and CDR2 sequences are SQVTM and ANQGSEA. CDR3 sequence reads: CSVEVSAYEQFF.

CDR3 amino acids: CASSPYLREGAYNEQFF. The chain has TRBV12-3 or TRBV12-4 and TRBJ2-1; TCRdb selects TRBD2, and the lack of DNA leaves this call unchecked. There are 17 residues in the CDR3.

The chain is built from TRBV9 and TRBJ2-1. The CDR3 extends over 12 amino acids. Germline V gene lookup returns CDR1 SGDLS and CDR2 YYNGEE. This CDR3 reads CASSGLGEEQFF.

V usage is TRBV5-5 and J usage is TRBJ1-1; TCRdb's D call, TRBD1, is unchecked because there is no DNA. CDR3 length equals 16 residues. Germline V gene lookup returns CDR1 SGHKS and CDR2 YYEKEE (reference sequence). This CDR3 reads CASSPGQGVMNTEAFF. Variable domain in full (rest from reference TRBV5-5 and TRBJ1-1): DAGVTQSPTHLIKTRGQQVTLRCSPISGHKSVSWYQQVLGQGPQFIFQYYEKEERGRGNFPDRFSARQFPNYSSELNVNALLLGDSALYLCASSPGQGVMNTEAFFGQGTRLTVV.

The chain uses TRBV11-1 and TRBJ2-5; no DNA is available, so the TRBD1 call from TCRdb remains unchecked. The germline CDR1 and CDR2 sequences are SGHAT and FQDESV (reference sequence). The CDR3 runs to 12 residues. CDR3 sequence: CALWGLQETQYF.

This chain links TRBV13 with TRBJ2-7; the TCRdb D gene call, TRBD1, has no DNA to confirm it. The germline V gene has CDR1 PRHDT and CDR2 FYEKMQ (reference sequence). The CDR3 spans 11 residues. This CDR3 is CASSQGEEQYF.

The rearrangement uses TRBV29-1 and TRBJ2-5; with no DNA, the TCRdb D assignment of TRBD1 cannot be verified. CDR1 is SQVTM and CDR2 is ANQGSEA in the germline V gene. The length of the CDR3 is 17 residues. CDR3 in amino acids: CSVEGFQAGGRGETQYF.

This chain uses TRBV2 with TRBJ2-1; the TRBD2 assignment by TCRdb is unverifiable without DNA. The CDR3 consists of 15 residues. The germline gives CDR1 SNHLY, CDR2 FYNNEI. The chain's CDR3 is CASSPGLAGANEQFF.

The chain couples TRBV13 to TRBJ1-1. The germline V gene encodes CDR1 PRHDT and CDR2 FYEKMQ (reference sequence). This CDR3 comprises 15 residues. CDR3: CASSLAVPVGTEAFF.

The CDR3 here is CASRGRSGGPTGEQFF. V usage is TRBV6-5 and J usage is TRBJ2-1; there is no DNA to check the TCRdb D call of TRBD2. This CDR3 has 16 amino acids. The germline V gene encodes CDR1 MNHEY and CDR2 SVGAGI.

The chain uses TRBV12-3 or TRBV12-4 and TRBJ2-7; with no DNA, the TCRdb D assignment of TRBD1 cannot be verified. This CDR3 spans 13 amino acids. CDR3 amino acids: CASSWNRAYEQYF.

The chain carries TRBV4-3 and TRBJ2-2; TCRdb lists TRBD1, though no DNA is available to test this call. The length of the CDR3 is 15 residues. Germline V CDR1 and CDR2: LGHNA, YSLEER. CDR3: CASSQEEGASGELFF.